What follows describes a single TCR beta chain. The record originates from a study of blood T cell repertoires in COVID-19. The protocol was immunoSEQ multiplex PCR, while the TCRdb copy is restricted to in-frame clones and leaves out a portion. The table includes more than 95,000 clones, approximately 91% detected once. In germline, CDR1 is KGHDR, CDR2 SFDVKD. Trimming took 2 bases from V and 7 from J, leaving 16 bases between them. This CDR3 contains 16 residues. This clonotype originated in a woman aged 80 or older with acute or convalescent COVID-19. This chain uses TRBV24-1 with TRBJ2-2, with TRBD1 as a possible D gene (6 bases). Sequencing input: peripheral blood. This CDR3 reads CATSDWGQGGVGELFF. The CDR3 bases are TGTGCCACCAGTGATTGGGGGCAGGGTGGAGTCGGGGAGCTGTTTTTT.